This TCR beta chain was retrieved from a study of cytomegalovirus exposure and HLA in healthy donors (TCRdb year 2017). Study-level background: A later analysis indicated that the 110 or so validation repertoires were generated on the platform also employed for the 720 or so repertoires of the first cohort. The study was designed to test whether signatures of past pathogen exposure could be identified by cataloging public T cell receptors. The study combined high-throughput TCR immunosequencing, statistical association of individual TCRs with disease status, and machine learning to predict cytomegalovirus infection status. In addition to the first cohort of 650 to 750 subjects, a separate validation cohort of 130 or so different subjects was used.

Donors formed part of the validation cohort, which comprised 120 subjects and was distinct from the first cohort of roughly 600 subjects. Turning to this clone: Which antigen it targets is not known. Base qualities were left out, and no much larger clone turns up one base away.

The germline V gene (reference sequence) sets CDR1 to SGHNT and CDR2 to YYREEE. From its cysteine to its phenylalanine, the CDR3 spans 16 amino acids. Left in the record is the CDR3 DNA by itself, 48 bases read in frame from the first base. Cut back by 0 bases and 0 bases, the V and J ends lie 12 bases apart. The full study reports these points: The classifier was reported to diagnose cytomegalovirus status with high specificity and sensitivity in both the original and validation cohorts. In a later analysis, TCRs clustered in the first cohort were found to also tend to co-occur in the 130 or so validation repertoires, with about 93% of cluster scores above 0. The authors suggested that the approach could potentially be extended to other disease states and immunological phenotypes. While some public TCRs were present in many individuals, most TCR sequences turned up only very rarely across donors. The study gave a list of some 150 TCR beta chains associated with cytomegalovirus. In vitro tests confirmed that three of the cytomegalovirus-associated TCR beta chains recognize cytomegalovirus antigens. A later analysis lacked HLA typing for the validation cohort, so it scored co-occurrence in that cohort across all 130 or so repertoires.

Library creation used the immunoSEQ multiplex PCR assay. From the authors' description of their analysis: To diagnose cytomegalovirus status from the catalog of TCR beta chain sequences, a statistical classification framework was built. TCRdb carries this immuneACCESS record with in-frame sequences only. Its versions omit some clonotypes, under half of them owing to an unresolved V gene in the studies checked, with the rest unexplained. V, J and clone size derive from that table, while D and trimming were established from the DNA sequence. This sample lists a few hundred thousand clones; approximately 86% were detected once. Approximately 0.95% of the sample is in the top ten clones.

This TCR derives from a man aged 25 to 40 in good health and CMV-seronegative. The source material was PBMCs. The receptor chain draws on TRBV5-4 and TRBJ1-2, and TRBD1 may be the D gene, going by 6 matching bases. CDR3 reads: CASSLDRVVPNYGYTF. The DNA reads TGTGCCAGCAGCTTGGACAGGGTAGTTCCTAACTATGGCTACACCTTC. This CDR3, with the reference TRBV5-4 and TRBJ1-2 proteins standing in past its ends, gives the full variable domain ETGVTQSPTHLIKTRGQQVTLRCSSQSGHNTVSWYQQALGQGPQFIFQYYREEENGRGNFPPRFSGLQFPNYSSELNVNALELDDSALYLCASSLDRVVPNYGYTFGSGTRLTVV.